One sample yielded the 13 T cell receptor beta chains listed below, sequenced in a study of graft-versus-host responses after intestinal transplantation. Clones were read by immunoSEQ multiplex PCR, and TCRdb kept only the in-frame ones, dropping some. Here the sample spans around 18,000 clones, over 75% being singletons. The source was PBMCs, collected more than 350 days after transplant. The receptors shown here come from a human patient who received an intestinal transplant, so some T cells may come from the graft donor.

This rearrangement joins TRBV30 to TRBJ2-6; D gene uncertain. V was cut by 4 bases and J by 5 bases, with 24 bases left in between. Looked up from germline, CDR1 is GTSNPN and CDR2 is SVGIG (reference sequence). The CDR3 extends over 18 amino acids. The CDR3 sequence: CAWNRARYNQSRANVLTF. CDR3 nucleotide sequence: TGTGCCTGGAATAGAGCGCGTTATAACCAAAGTCGGGCCAACGTCCTGACTTTC.

The genes are TRBV15 and TRBJ1-2; TRBD1 matches 7 bases. Germline trimming cut 3 bases from V and 0 bases from J; bases unmatched to any gene: 7. The CDR3 extends over 16 amino acids. CDR1 and CDR2 (germline): LNHNV, YYDKDF (reference sequence). The CDR3 DNA reads as TGTGCCACCAGCAGGGGTCGACAGGGAACTAACTATGGCTACACCTTC. This gives the protein CATSRGRQGTNYGYTF.

The chain has TRBV4-2 and TRBJ1-4, with D perhaps matching TRBD1 (6 bases). There are 15 residues in the CDR3. Germline CDR1 and CDR2: LGHNA and YNFKEQ. V was shortened by 1 base and J by 6 bases, with 12 bases between the two germline ends. The DNA for the CDR3 is TGTGCCAGCAGCCAAGCGCAGGGGTACCATGAAAAACTGTTTTTT. Its translation: CASSQAQGYHEKLFF.

J is TRBJ2-2 and V is TRBV5-1, with no clear D. CDR1 and CDR2 from the germline V gene are SGHRS and YFSETQ. Trimming pared 4 bases from V and 2 bases from J, leaving 12 bases between. This CDR3 contains 15 residues. This CDR3 is CASSRFDSNTGELFF. The DNA for the CDR3 is TGCGCCAGCAGCAGATTCGACTCTAACACCGGGGAGCTGTTTTTT.

V usage is TRBV2 and J usage is TRBJ2-3, with D perhaps being TRBD1 or TRBD2 (6 bases each). CDR3 size: 14 residues. Germline V gene lookup returns CDR1 SNHLY and CDR2 FYNNEI. V lost 7 bases to trimming and J lost 0 bases, with 11 bases between them. The CDR3 region has the DNA TGTGCCAGCAAGGGGGGTGCTAGCACAGATACGCAGTATTTT. Protein product: CASKGGASTDTQYF.

This chain connects TRBV30 to TRBJ1-2, with a tentative D call TRBD1 (5 bases). V was cut by 3 bases and J by 1 base, with 12 bases left in between. CDR1 is GTSNPN and CDR2 is SVGIG in the germline V gene (reference sequence). The CDR3 covers 14 residues. CDR3 residues: CAWSPGGINYGYTF. The CDR3 DNA reads as TGTGCCTGGAGCCCGGGGGGGATTAACTATGGCTACACCTTC.

V and J are TRBV6-5 and TRBJ2-7; D unclear. The CDR3 covers 14 residues. Trimming removed 2 bases at V and 0 bases at J, with 8 bases between. The germline V gene encodes CDR1 MNHEY and CDR2 SVGAGI. This CDR3 is CASSYGLDSYEQYF. In DNA, the CDR3 is TGTGCCAGCAGTTACGGGCTAGACTCCTACGAGCAGTACTTC.

In its sample, this clone was seen once. The V call is TRBV11-3, the J call TRBJ2-1; weak D call: TRBD1 (6 bases). The germline V gene encodes CDR1 SGHNT and CDR2 YENEEA. The ends were cut back, 9 bases at V and 3 bases at J, with 18 bases in the middle. This CDR3 has 15 residues. The chain's CDR3 is CARAAPGVYYNEQFF. CDR3 bases: TGTGCCAGAGCGGCCCCAGGGGTTTACTACAATGAGCAGTTCTTC.

The count of this clone is one. The CDR3 nucleotides read TGTGCCAGCAGCCTGGGCAGGCGGGACACTGAAGCTTTCTTT. Translation gives CASSLGRRDTEAFF. The chain has TRBV11-2 and TRBJ1-1; D ambiguous. Trimming took 5 bases from V and 3 from J, leaving 13 bases between them. Per the germline V gene, CDR1 is SGHAT and CDR2 is FQNNGV. The CDR3 sequence is 14 residues long.

The count of this clone is one. The rearrangement uses TRBV5-1 and TRBJ1-1, with D possibly TRBD1 on 6 matching bases. V dropped 2 bases and J dropped 0 bases, with 29 bases sitting between them. Germline CDR1 reads SGHRS; CDR2 reads YFSETQ. This CDR3 spans 21 amino acids. The CDR3 sequence: CASSFLPTGHHLGPMNTEAFF. In DNA, the CDR3 is TGCGCCAGCAGCTTCCTCCCGACAGGCCACCACTTGGGACCCATGAACACTGAAGCTTTCTTT.

The gene calls are TRBV6-4 and TRBJ2-1, with no clear D. The CDR3 runs 14 residues. Germline V gives CDR1 MRHNA, CDR2 SNTAGT. V lost 8 bases and J 4 bases, leaving 15 bases between the germline ends. The CDR3 DNA follows: TGTGCCAGCTCCGTTTCTGTGGGTTACAATGAGCAGTTCTTC. Amino acids: CASSVSVGYNEQFF.

The J gene is TRBJ1-5, the V gene TRBV6-5; TRBD1 agrees at 7 bases. The J segment lost 7 bases and the V segment lost 6 bases, leaving 6 bases of the junction unmatched. CDR3 length: 13 residues. The germline V gene has CDR1 MNHEY and CDR2 SVGAGI. Here the CDR3 reads CASRSRGLQPQHF. The CDR3 nucleotides are TGTGCCAGCAGGTCGAGGGGGCTGCAGCCCCAGCATTTT.

The chain couples TRBV11-2 to TRBJ2-3; D possibly corresponds to TRBD2 (6 bases). The CDR3 spans 16 residues. V lost 1 base and J lost 0, with 11 bases in between. Germline values: CDR1 SGHAT, CDR2 FQNNGV. The CDR3 DNA sequence: TGTGCCAGCAGCTTAGGGCGGGGACCCAGCACAGATACGCAGTATTTT. The encoded protein is CASSLGRGPSTDTQYF. The full variable domain, with the rest looked up from reference TRBV11-2 and TRBJ2-3, is EAGVAQSPRYKIIEKRQSVAFWCNPISGHATLYWYQQILGQGPKLLIQFQNNGVVDDSQLPKDRFSAERLKGVDSTLKIQPAKLEDSAVYLCASSLGRGPSTDTQYFGPGTRLTVL.